Shown below are 26 T cell receptor beta chains from a single sample sequenced in a study of blood T cell repertoires in COVID-19. TCRdb's copy holds only in-frame clones and misses some; the assay was immunoSEQ multiplex PCR. The sample gives about 200,000 clones, around four fifths of which show up once; 6.9% is in the top ten. Input material: peripheral blood. Receptor source: a human donor with acute or convalescent COVID-19. The donor label of this sample is uncertain.

The V gene is TRBV19, the J gene TRBJ2-2; 8 nucleotides align to TRBD2. The CDR3 consists of 18 residues. V dropped 1 base and J dropped 4; count of bases not matched to a gene: 11. Germline V gives CDR1 LNHDA, CDR2 SQIVND (reference sequence). The CDR3 sequence is CASSIGPYGGRFTGELFF. The DNA of the CDR3 is TGTGCCAGTAGTATAGGTCCCTATGGCGGGAGGTTCACCGGGGAGCTGTTTTTT. The full variable domain, rest sourced from reference TRBV19 and TRBJ2-2, is DGGITQSPKYLFRKEGQNVTLSCEQNLNHDAMYWYRQDPGQGLRLIYYSQIVNDFQKGDIAEGYSVSREKKESFPLTVTSAQKNPTAFYLCASSIGPYGGRFTGELFFGEGSRLTVL.

The chain recombines TRBV18 with TRBJ1-1; tentatively, D is TRBD1 (6 bases). Germline CDR1 is KGHSH and CDR2 is LQKENI. This CDR3 is built from 13 residues. Trimming stripped 4 bases from V and 8 bases from J, with 14 bases between. The CDR3 sequence is CASSQGVGAEAFF. The CDR3 nucleotides are TGTGCCAGCTCACAGGGGGTCGGGGCAGAAGCTTTCTTT.

V is TRBV11-2 and J is TRBJ2-7; tentatively, D is TRBD1 (6 bases). V lost 5 bases and J lost 12, with 23 bases in between. CDR3 length equals 14 residues. Germline lookup yields CDR1 SGHAT and CDR2 FQNNGV. CDR3: CASSTGTNRVRMYF. The CDR3 DNA reads as TGTGCCAGCAGCACCGGGACAAATCGGGTGAGAATGTACTTC.

The chain uses TRBV7-3 and TRBJ1-6; 10 positions match TRBD1. V lost 0 bases, J lost 10 bases, and 3 bases stayed unmatched. CDR3 length equals 15 residues. CDR1 is SGHTA and CDR2 is FQGTGA in the germline V gene. The chain's CDR3 is CASSLTGTGVSPLHF. In nucleotides, the CDR3 is TGTGCCAGCAGCTTAACCGGGACAGGGGTATCACCCCTCCACTTT.

This chain uses TRBV10-3 with TRBJ1-1, with D perhaps TRBD1 (5 bases). V dropped 10 bases and J dropped 0 bases, with 15 bases sitting between them. Germline V lookup: CDR1 ENHRY, CDR2 SYGVKD. CDR3 length: 14 residues. As DNA, the CDR3 is TGTGCCACCCTGGCAGGGTTAATGAACACTGAAGCTTTCTTT. This codes for CATLAGLMNTEAFF.

This clone was counted between two and nine times. V is TRBV28 and J is TRBJ1-5, with D tentatively TRBD1 (5 bases). The V end was cut by 7 bases, the J end by 3 bases, with 7 bases between. CDR3 length: 12 amino acids. From germline, CDR1 is MDHEN and CDR2 SYDVKM. The DNA of the CDR3 is TGTGCCAGCACAGGGAACAATCAGCCCCAGCATTTT. This gives the protein CASTGNNQPQHF.

The chain uses TRBV10-1 and TRBJ2-7, with 16 bases matching TRBD2. The CDR3 length is 19 residues. The junction had 19 bases not matched to a gene; V was cut back by 11 bases and J by 3 bases. CDR1 and CDR2 from the germline V gene are WNHNN and SYGVQD (reference sequence). Here the CDR3 reads CAGSPVGTSGGGGCYEQYF. For the CDR3, the DNA is TGCGCCGGGTCCCCCGTTGGGACTAGCGGGGGGGGTGGATGCTACGAGCAGTACTTC.

This chain connects TRBV11-1 to TRBJ2-2, with TRBD2 as a possible D gene (5 bases). The length of the CDR3 is 16 residues. Germline V gene sequence: CDR1 SGHAT, CDR2 FQDESV (reference sequence). Trimming left V 2 bases short and J 0 bases short, with 10 bases between. The CDR3 loop reads CASSLRPGTNTGELFF. CDR3 coding DNA: TGTGCCAGCAGCTTACGCCCGGGAACGAACACCGGGGAGCTGTTTTTT. Supplemented by reference TRBV11-1 and TRBJ2-2, the full variable domain reads EAEVAQSPRYKITEKSQAVAFWCDPISGHATLYWYRQILGQGPELLVQFQDESVVDDSQLPKDRFSAERLKGVDSTLKIQPAELGDSAMYLCASSLRPGTNTGELFFGEGSRLTVL.

The chain joins TRBV29-1 to TRBJ2-5; 8 bases agree with TRBD1. Trimming at V came to 3 bases and at J to 5 bases, leaving 11 bases not matched to a gene. Looked up from germline, CDR1 is SQVTM and CDR2 is ANQGSEA. The CDR3 runs to 15 residues. In DNA, the CDR3 is TGCAGCGTTGAGTATTCGCAGGGGGCTAGGGAGACCCAGTACTTC. Amino acid sequence: CSVEYSQGARETQYF.

This clone was picked up a small number of times. The chain has TRBV2 and TRBJ2-1; 8 bases align to TRBD2. The CDR3 consists of 14 residues. V gave up 6 bases and J gave up 8 bases; unmatched junction bases: 9. The germline V gene encodes CDR1 SNHLY and CDR2 FYNNEI. The CDR3 DNA sequence: TGTGCCAGCAGGGCGACGAGCGGGAGCCATGAGCAGTTCTTC. It yields the protein CASRATSGSHEQFF. Complete variable domain (other parts from reference TRBV2 and TRBJ2-1): EPEVTQTPSHQVTQMGQEVILRCVPISNHLYFYWYRQILGQKVEFLVSFYNNEISEKSEIFDDQFSVERPDGSNFTLKIRSTKLEDSAMYFCASRATSGSHEQFFGPGTRLTVL.

The rearrangement uses TRBV28 and TRBJ1-5; 7 bases match TRBD1. CDR1 and CDR2 from the germline V gene are MDHEN and SYDVKM. The trim removed 6 bases at V and 9 bases at J, leaving 11 bases unmatched. The CDR3 is 14 amino acids. CDR3 amino acids: CASSQGTAWGPQHF. CDR3 in DNA: TGTGCCAGCAGCCAGGGGACAGCCTGGGGGCCCCAGCATTTT.

The J gene is TRBJ2-7, the V gene TRBV6-2 or TRBV6-3, with 9 bases fitting TRBD1. Germline V gene sequence: CDR1 MNHEY, CDR2 SVGEGT. The trim removed 2 bases at V and 3 bases at J, leaving 11 bases unmatched. The CDR3 runs to 17 residues. The CDR3 sequence is CASSYNPWTGEDYEQYF. As DNA, the CDR3 is TGTGCCAGCAGTTACAACCCTTGGACAGGGGAAGACTACGAGCAGTACTTC.

The rearrangement links TRBV27 to TRBJ1-5; 8 bases match TRBD1. CDR1 is MNHEY, CDR2 SMNVEV, per germline (reference sequence). The CDR3 runs to 15 residues. Trimming at V came to 2 bases and at J to 2 bases, leaving 2 bases not matched to a gene. For the CDR3, the DNA is TGTGCCAGCAGTTTACAGGGGGCCGGCAATCAGCCCCAGCATTTT. It codes for CASSLQGAGNQPQHF.

DNA of the CDR3: TGTGCCACCAGTGCTACGACAGGTCCCAATCAGCCCCAGCATTTT. It encodes CATSATTGPNQPQHF. The J gene is TRBJ1-5, the V gene TRBV24-1; TRBD1 is a possible D gene (6 bases). The length of the CDR3 is 15 residues. In germline, CDR1 is KGHDR, CDR2 SFDVKD. The V end lost 5 bases, the J end lost 3 bases, and 13 bases lay between the germline ends.

V usage is TRBV4-1 and J usage is TRBJ1-2; TRBD1 agrees at 10 bases. Germline CDR1 is MGHRA and CDR2 is YSYEKL. The CDR3 length is 16 residues. With 1 base clipped from V and 5 bases from J, the junction kept 7 bases outside the gene matches. CDR3 residues: CASSQVGQGFEYGYTF. CDR3 coding DNA: TGCGCCAGCAGCCAAGTGGGACAGGGGTTCGAGTATGGCTACACCTTC.

CDR3 DNA: TGTGCCAGCAGTACCGGGACTACCGAAAACATTCAGTACTTC. It is translated as CASSTGTTENIQYF. This sequence joins TRBV7-8 and TRBJ2-4; 7 bases are a match to TRBD2. Germline CDR1 reads SGHVS; CDR2 reads FQNEAQ. The CDR3 runs to 14 residues. With V trimmed by 6 bases and J by 5 bases, 7 bases remained unmatched.

This chain links TRBV5-4 with TRBJ2-4; TRBD2 matches at 13 bases. The CDR3 runs 17 residues. V shed 4 bases, J shed 3 bases, and the junction held 7 bases outside the gene matches. Per germline, CDR1 SGHNT and CDR2 YYREEE (reference sequence). For the CDR3, the DNA is TGTGCCAGCAGCCCAGGGACTAGCGGGACGGGCAAAAACATTCAGTACTTC. Amino acids: CASSPGTSGTGKNIQYF.

The chain joins TRBV25-1 to TRBJ1-4; the D gene is possibly TRBD1 (6 bases). This CDR3 is built from 16 residues. V dropped 0 bases and J dropped 5 bases, with 13 bases sitting between them. Per the germline V gene, CDR1 is MGHDK and CDR2 is SYGVNS. CDR3 coding DNA: TGTGCCAGCAGTGAATACCTAGGACAGAAGAATGAAAAACTGTTTTTT. It encodes CASSEYLGQKNEKLFF.

The rearrangement joins TRBV7-2 to TRBJ1-6, with 7 bases aligning to TRBD1. CDR1 is SGHTA, CDR2 FQGNSA, per germline. The V and J ends lost 4 bases and 9 bases, in that order; junction bases with no gene match: 9. CDR3 length equals 15 residues. The CDR3 protein is CASSSEGAWGSPLHF. CDR3 nucleotides: TGTGCCAGCAGCTCAGAGGGGGCTTGGGGTTCACCCCTCCACTTT. Filled out from reference TRBV7-2 and TRBJ1-6, the complete variable domain reads GAGVSQSPSNKVTEKGKDVELRCDPISGHTALYWYRQSLGQGLEFLIYFQGNSAPDKSGLPSDRFSAERTGGSVSTLTIQRTQQEDSAVYLCASSSEGAWGSPLHFGNGTRLTVT.

The chain recombines TRBV3-1 (or the pseudogene TRBV3-2) with TRBJ2-2; TRBD2 might be the D (6 bases). V was clipped by 8 bases and J by 4 bases, with 14 bases between them. Germline lookup yields CDR1 LGHDT and CDR2 YNNKEL (reference sequence). CDR3 size: 14 residues. CDR3 DNA sequence: TGTGCCAGCCGTCCCTCCGGGGGCACCGGGGAGCTGTTTTTT. Translated: CASRPSGGTGELFF.

The chain couples TRBV6-1 to TRBJ2-7; no clear D gene. V lost 3 bases and J 3 bases, leaving 3 bases between the germline ends. There are 11 residues in the CDR3. Germline V gives CDR1 MNHNS, CDR2 SASEGT. CDR3 sequence reads: CASSDRYEQYF. The CDR3 DNA reads TGTGCCAGCAGTGACCGCTACGAGCAGTACTTC.

This chain joins TRBV4-1 and TRBJ1-2; D remains unclear. The germline V gene has CDR1 MGHRA and CDR2 YSYEKL. Trimming pared 0 bases from V and 5 bases from J, leaving 10 bases between. The CDR3 runs to 14 residues. This CDR3 reads CASSQDTRAYGYTF. CDR3 DNA: TGCGCCAGCAGCCAAGATACCCGAGCTTATGGCTACACCTTC.

The chain has TRBV3-1 (or the pseudogene TRBV3-2) and TRBJ2-2; 7 nucleotides line up with TRBD2. The CDR3 contains 14 residues. With V trimmed by 4 bases and J by 2 bases, 1 base remained unmatched. CDR1 and CDR2 (germline): LGHDT, YNNKEL (reference sequence). CDR3 DNA sequence: TGTGCCAGCAGCCCTAGCGGAAACACCGGGGAGCTGTTTTTT. Translated: CASSPSGNTGELFF.

About this clone itself: This specimen includes other DNA sequences encoding the same CDR3. The chain links TRBV7-2 to TRBJ2-7; D call uncertain. Germline CDR1 is SGHTA and CDR2 is FQGNSA. This CDR3 spans 12 amino acids. Trimming left V 5 bases short and J 0 bases short, with 5 bases between. CDR3 protein: CASSPSSYEQYF. In nucleotides, the CDR3 is TGTGCCAGCAGCCCTAGCTCCTACGAGCAGTACTTC.

The rearrangement links TRBV5-1 to TRBJ2-1; TRBD2 might be the D (6 bases). V lost 4 bases to trimming and J lost 12 bases, with 23 bases between them. The CDR3 is made up of 15 amino acids. Germline CDR1 is SGHRS and CDR2 is YFSETQ. The CDR3 loop is CASSVYGTLVQGQFF. Written as DNA, the CDR3 is TGCGCCAGCAGCGTCTACGGGACTCTGGTCCAAGGGCAGTTCTTC.

V usage is TRBV5-4 and J usage is TRBJ2-5, with a possible D match to TRBD2 (6 bases). Germline CDR1 is SGHNT and CDR2 is YYREEE (reference sequence). The CDR3 consists of 16 residues. V lost 1 base, J lost 2 bases, and 15 bases lay in between. This CDR3 is CASSLNSGGRQETQYF. In DNA, the CDR3 is TGTGCCAGCAGCTTGAACTCCGGAGGGAGGCAAGAGACCCAGTACTTC.